A selection of T cell receptor beta chains follows, all from one sample in a study of T-cell memory formation after mild COVID-19. MiXCR, run by TCRdb on the 5' RACE reads, gives a single entry per CDR3 protein. The table records 150,000 to 200,000 distinct CDR3 sequences, approximately 10% of them present only once. Sequences were obtained from PBMCs or a T cell subset sorted from them (not recorded which). The receptors stem from a man aged 18 to 29 who had mild COVID-19 (a few samples of this study predate the infection). Cell type and time point are not known. Each CDR3 is given with its conserved first and last residue. Fields, in order: clone size, CDR3 length, V gene, D gene, J gene, CDR3 protein, CDR3 DNA. A D gene is named only where the DNA matches it firmly. Rows may omit the clone size; those that give it use once, few, many or a size class.

abundance: .
len: 14
v_gene: TRBV6-6
d_gene: .
j_gene: TRBJ2-7
CDR3aa: CASSYSESYYEQYF
CDR3nt: TGTGCCAGCAGTTACTCAGAATCCTACTACGAGCAGTACTTC

abundance: .
len: 16
v_gene: TRBV7-2
d_gene: .
j_gene: TRBJ2-1
CDR3aa: CASSLALGVRGNEQFF
CDR3nt: TGTGCCAGCAGCTTAGCCCTAGGGGTGCGGGGCAATGAGCAGTTCTTC

abundance: .
len: 13
v_gene: TRBV6-2/TRBV6-3
d_gene: .
j_gene: TRBJ2-7
CDR3aa: CASRKRDTYEQYF
CDR3nt: TGTGCCAGCCGTAAACGGGACACCTACGAGCAGTACTTC

abundance: few
len: 12
v_gene: TRBV3-1
d_gene: .
j_gene: TRBJ1-5
CDR3aa: CASSHIGDIQHF
CDR3nt: TGTGCCAGCAGCCATATAGGGGACATTCAGCATTTT

abundance: .
len: 15
v_gene: TRBV19
d_gene: .
j_gene: TRBJ1-1
CDR3aa: CASSIGRGGYTEAFF
CDR3nt: TGTGCCAGTAGTATAGGAAGAGGGGGTTACACTGAAGCTTTCTTT

abundance: many
len: 15
v_gene: TRBV5-1
d_gene: .
j_gene: TRBJ2-5
CDR3aa: CASSLLSSALETQYF
CDR3nt: TGCGCCAGCAGCTTGTTGTCTAGCGCTCTCGAGACCCAGTACTTC

abundance: .
len: 17
v_gene: TRBV9
d_gene: TRBD2
j_gene: TRBJ2-1
CDR3aa: CASSVTRSAGGNNEQFF
CDR3nt: TGTGCCAGCAGCGTAACCAGGAGTGCGGGGGGAAACAATGAGCAGTTCTTC

abundance: few
len: 17
v_gene: TRBV18
d_gene: TRBD2
j_gene: TRBJ2-1
CDR3aa: CASSPVGTSGAYNEQFF
CDR3nt: TGTGCCAGCTCACCCGTCGGGACTAGCGGTGCCTACAATGAGCAGTTCTTC

abundance: few
len: 13
v_gene: TRBV9
d_gene: TRBD1
j_gene: TRBJ1-6
CDR3aa: CASSIQGNSPLHF
CDR3nt: TGTGCCAGCAGCATACAGGGGAATTCACCCCTCCACTTT

abundance: .
len: 14
v_gene: TRBV7-2
d_gene: .
j_gene: TRBJ1-2
CDR3aa: CASSLGGGDYGYTF
CDR3nt: TGTGCCAGCAGCTTAGGGGGAGGGGACTATGGCTACACCTTC